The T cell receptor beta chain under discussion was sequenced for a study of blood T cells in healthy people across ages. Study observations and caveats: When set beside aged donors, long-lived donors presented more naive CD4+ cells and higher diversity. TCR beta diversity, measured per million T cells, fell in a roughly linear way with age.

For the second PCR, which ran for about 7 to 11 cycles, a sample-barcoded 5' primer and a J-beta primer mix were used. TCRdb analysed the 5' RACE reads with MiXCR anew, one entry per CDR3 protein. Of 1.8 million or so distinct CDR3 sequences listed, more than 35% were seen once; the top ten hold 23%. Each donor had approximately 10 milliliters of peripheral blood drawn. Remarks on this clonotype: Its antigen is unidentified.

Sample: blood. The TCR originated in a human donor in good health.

The CDR3 region has the DNA TGCTCCGGACTAGAGAGCTTCAATGAGCAGTTCTTC. Its translation: CSGLESFNEQFF. This chain joins TRBV20-1 and TRBJ2-1; TRBD2 agrees at 7 bases. CDR3 length: 12 amino acids. CDR1 is DFQATT and CDR2 is SNEGSKA in the germline V gene (reference sequence).